The present T cell receptor (beta chain) was sequenced within a study of read filtering for tumor transcriptome and immune sequencing. About the study: IR-seq gave about 3.5 to 11 million TCR reads per sample; RNA-seq gave roughly 80 to 1273. Study results and caveats: Compared with RNA-seq, IR-seq gave much higher clonotype depth and reliability. Dropping single-read clonotypes raised IR-seq and RNA-seq shared-clonotype correlation.

The library was built from about 370 ng RNA with molecular barcoded adaptors for alpha/delta and beta/gamma chains. TCRdb reanalysed the reads using MiXCR and keeps one entry per CDR3 protein. The sample lists tens of thousands of distinct CDR3 sequences; roughly a fifth were seen once. This clonotype was observed many times. Its cognate antigen is unknown. Germline V gene sequence: CDR1 LGHDT, CDR2 YNNKEL (reference sequence). V gave up 4 bases and J gave up 2 bases; unmatched junction bases: 2. The CDR3 totals 14 residues. Every patient had bone marrow sampled while the disease was active. Sequencing was carried out using a population of CD138-negative cells sorted from bone marrow. The clonotype comes from a donor at least 40 years old with multiple myeloma. The chain couples TRBV3-1 to TRBJ2-7; 10 bases align to TRBD1. As DNA, the CDR3 is TGTGCCAGCAGCCTCGACAGGGGGCCCTACGAGCAGTACTTC. Protein sequence: CASSLDRGPYEQYF.